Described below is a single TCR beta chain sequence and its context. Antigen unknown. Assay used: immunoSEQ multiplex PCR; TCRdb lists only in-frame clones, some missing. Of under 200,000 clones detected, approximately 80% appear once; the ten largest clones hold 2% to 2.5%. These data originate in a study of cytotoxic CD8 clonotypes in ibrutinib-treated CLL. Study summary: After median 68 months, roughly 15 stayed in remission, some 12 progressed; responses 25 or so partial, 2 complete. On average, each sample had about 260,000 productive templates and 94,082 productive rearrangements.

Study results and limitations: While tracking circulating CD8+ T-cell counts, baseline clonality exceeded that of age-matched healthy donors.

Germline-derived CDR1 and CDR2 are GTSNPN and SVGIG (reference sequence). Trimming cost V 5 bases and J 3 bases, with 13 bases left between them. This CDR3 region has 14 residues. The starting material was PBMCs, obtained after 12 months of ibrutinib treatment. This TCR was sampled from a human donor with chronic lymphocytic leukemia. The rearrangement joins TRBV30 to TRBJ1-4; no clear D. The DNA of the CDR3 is TGTGCCTGGGCGAGAGGGAACCCTAATGAAAAACTGTTTTTT. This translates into CAWARGNPNEKLFF. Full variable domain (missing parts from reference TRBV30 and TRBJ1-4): SQTIHQWPATLVQPVGSPLSLECTVEGTSNPNLYWYRQAAGRGLQLLFYSVGIGQISSEVPQNLSASRPQDRQFILSSKKLLLSDSGFYLCAWARGNPNEKLFFGSGTQLSVL.